This TCR beta chain was captured by sequencing in a study of blood T cell repertoires in COVID-19. Study information: PBMCs, B-cell-depleted T cells, or T cells were the source of the cDNA or gDNA that made up the material.

V dropped 5 bases and J dropped 2; count of bases not matched to a gene: 6. Germline V gene data show CDR1 as MNHEY and CDR2 as SVGAGI. CDR3 size: 15 residues. This clone has more than one count but fewer than ten. Data came from immunoSEQ multiplex PCR; TCRdb stores just in-frame clones and leaves some out. Of about 190,000 clones in the sample, 80% to 85% were seen once. Sequenced: peripheral blood. The chain uses TRBV6-5 and TRBJ2-7, with TRBD1 identical over 10 bases. This clonotype originated in a woman aged 25 to 39 with acute or convalescent COVID-19. Here the CDR3 reads CASSTAGTGAYEQYF. CDR3 in DNA: TGTGCCAGCAGTACGGCCGGGACAGGGGCCTACGAGCAGTACTTC.